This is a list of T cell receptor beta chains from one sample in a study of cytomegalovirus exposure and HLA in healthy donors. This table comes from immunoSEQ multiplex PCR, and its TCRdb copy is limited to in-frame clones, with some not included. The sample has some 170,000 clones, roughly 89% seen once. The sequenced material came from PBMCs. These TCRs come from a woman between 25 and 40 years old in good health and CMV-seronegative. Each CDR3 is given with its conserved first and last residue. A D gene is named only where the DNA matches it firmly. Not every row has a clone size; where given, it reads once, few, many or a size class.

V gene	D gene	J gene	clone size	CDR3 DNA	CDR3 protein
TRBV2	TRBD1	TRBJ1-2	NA	TGTGCCAGCAGCCGGGCTCACGGGACAGGGAGTTATGGCTACACCTTC	CASSRAHGTGSYGYTF
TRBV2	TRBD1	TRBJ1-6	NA	TGTGCCAGCGCCGGGACAGTCCTTCTCCACTTT	CASAGTVLLHF
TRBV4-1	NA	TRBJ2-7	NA	TGCGCCAGCAGCCAAGTGTCCGGGGTCCACTCCTACGAGCAGTACTTC	CASSQVSGVHSYEQYF
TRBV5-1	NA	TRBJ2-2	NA	TGCGCCAGCAGCTTCAGCAGGGGTGACACCGGGGAGCTGTTTTTT	CASSFSRGDTGELFF
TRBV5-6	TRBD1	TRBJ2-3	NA	TGTGCCAGCAGGACCGGGACAGGGGGCCGAGATACGCAGTATTTT	CASRTGTGGRDTQYF
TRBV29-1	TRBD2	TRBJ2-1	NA	TGCAGCGTTGAAGGTGGGGGGGCCTACAATGAGCAGTTCTTC	CSVEGGGAYNEQFF
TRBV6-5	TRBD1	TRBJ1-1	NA	TGTGCCAGCAGCTCAGGGGGTTGGGGAGAAGCTTTCTTT	CASSSGGWGEAFF
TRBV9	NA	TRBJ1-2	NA	TGTGCCAGCAGCGTGGCCGGTGGGTCGGGCTATGGCTACACCTTC	CASSVAGGSGYGYTF
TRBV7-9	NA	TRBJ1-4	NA	TGTGCCAGCAGTGTTAGCCGATCTAATGAAAAACTGTTTTTT	CASSVSRSNEKLFF
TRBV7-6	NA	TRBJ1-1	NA	TGTGCCAGCAGCGCGCGGACAGACACTGAAGCTTTCTTT	CASSARTDTEAFF
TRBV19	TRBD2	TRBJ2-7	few	TGTGCCAGTAGTGTTACTAGCGGGGGGAACCACGAGCAGTACTTC	CASSVTSGGNHEQYF
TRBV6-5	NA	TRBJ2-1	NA	TGTGCCAGCAGCCCCGGGACACCGGCCTACAATGAGCAGTTCTTC	CASSPGTPAYNEQFF
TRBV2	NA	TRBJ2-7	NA	TGTGCCAGCAGTGCCCGGGACAACCCCTACGAGCAGTACTTC	CASSARDNPYEQYF
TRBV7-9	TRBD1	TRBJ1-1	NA	TGTGCCAGCAGCCCCCCGGGGAGGCAGGGGGCTGTTGAAGCTTTCTTT	CASSPPGRQGAVEAFF
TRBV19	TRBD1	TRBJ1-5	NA	TGTGCCAGTAGACGAGGGGGGGCCACAGGGGGAAATCAGCCCCAGCATTTT	CASRRGGATGGNQPQHF
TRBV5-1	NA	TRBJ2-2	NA	TGCGCCAGCAGCCGGGCCGCCCATGGACGGGGGGCCTCGAACACCGGGGAGCTGTTTTTT	CASSRAAHGRGASNTGELFF
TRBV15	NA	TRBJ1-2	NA	TGTGCCACCAGCAGAGATCGGGGAAGCGCGATGGGGAACTATGGCTACACCTTC	CATSRDRGSAMGNYGYTF
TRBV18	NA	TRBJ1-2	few	TGTGCCAGCTCACCAGGGGGCACAAGGGTCTATGGCTACACCTTC	CASSPGGTRVYGYTF
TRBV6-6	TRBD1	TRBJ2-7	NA	TGTGCCAGCAGTGACTTACAGGGGACCTACGAGCAGTACTTC	CASSDLQGTYEQYF
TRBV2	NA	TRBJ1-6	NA	TGTGCCAGCAGTGTTGAGTTAAGCTCCTATAATTCACCCCTCCACTTT	CASSVELSSYNSPLHF
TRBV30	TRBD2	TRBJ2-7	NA	TGTGCCTGGAGAAAAGCGGGGGGTACCTACGAGCAGTACTTC	CAWRKAGGTYEQYF
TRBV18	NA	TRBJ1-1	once	TGTGCCAGCTCACCACTTCCGGGGTGGGACACTGAAGCTTTCTTT	CASSPLPGWDTEAFF
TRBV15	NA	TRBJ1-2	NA	TGTGCCACCAGCAGAGATGGGGCAGGGTCTTTCGGCTACACCTTC	CATSRDGAGSFGYTF
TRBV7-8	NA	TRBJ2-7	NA	TGTGCCAGCAGCCGGTCGACAATGAGCTCCTACGAGCAGTACTTC	CASSRSTMSSYEQYF
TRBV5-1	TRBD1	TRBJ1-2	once	TGCGCCAGCAGCTTCGTCGGCAGGGGGCACGCTAACTATGGCTACACCTTC	CASSFVGRGHANYGYTF
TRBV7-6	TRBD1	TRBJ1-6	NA	TGTGCCAGCAGCCTGGACAGGGGACTTAATTCACCCCTCCACTTT	CASSLDRGLNSPLHF
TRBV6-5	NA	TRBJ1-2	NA	TGTGCCAGCAGTCCCGGGAGCTATGGCTACACCTTC	CASSPGSYGYTF
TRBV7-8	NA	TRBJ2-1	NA	TGTGCCAGCTCTCCAACCAGGGGCGATGAGCAGTTCTTC	CASSPTRGDEQFF
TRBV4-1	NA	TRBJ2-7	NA	TGCGCCAGCAGCCAGACCCGGGGAAACGAGCAGTACTTC	CASSQTRGNEQYF
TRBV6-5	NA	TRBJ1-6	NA	TGTGCCAGCAGTTCCAGCCAGGGCCTCTATAATTCACCCCTCCACTTT	CASSSSQGLYNSPLHF
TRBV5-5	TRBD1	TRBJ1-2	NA	TGTGCCAGCACTGGAAGGACAGGGGGCATTTTATATGGCTACACCTTC	CASTGRTGGILYGYTF
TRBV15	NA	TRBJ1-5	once	TGTGCCACCAGTACAGAGGGTGGTAGCAATCAGCCCCAGCATTTT	CATSTEGGSNQPQHF
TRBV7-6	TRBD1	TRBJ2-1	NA	TGTGCCAGCAGCCATCTAACCCCACAGGGGGGTAATGAGCAGTTCTTC	CASSHLTPQGGNEQFF
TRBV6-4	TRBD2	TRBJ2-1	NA	TGTGCCAGCAGTGACTCGACTAGCGGGGGGTTTGAGCAGTTCTTC	CASSDSTSGGFEQFF
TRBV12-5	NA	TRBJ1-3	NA	TGTGCTAGTGGTTCCGGGGTAGGAGGAAACACCATATATTTT	CASGSGVGGNTIYF